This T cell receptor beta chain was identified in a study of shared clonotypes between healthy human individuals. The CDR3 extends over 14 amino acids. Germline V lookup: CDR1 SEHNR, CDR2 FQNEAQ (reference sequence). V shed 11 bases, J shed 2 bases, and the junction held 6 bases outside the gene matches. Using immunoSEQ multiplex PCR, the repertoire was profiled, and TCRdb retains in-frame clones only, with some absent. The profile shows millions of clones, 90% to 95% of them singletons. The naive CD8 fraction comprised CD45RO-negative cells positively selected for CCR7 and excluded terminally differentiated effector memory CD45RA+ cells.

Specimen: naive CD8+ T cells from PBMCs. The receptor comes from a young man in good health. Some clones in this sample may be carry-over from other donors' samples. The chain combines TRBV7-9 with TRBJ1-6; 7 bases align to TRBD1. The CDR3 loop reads CAGWDSAYNSPLHF. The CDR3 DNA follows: TGTGCCGGATGGGACAGCGCCTATAATTCACCCCTCCACTTT.